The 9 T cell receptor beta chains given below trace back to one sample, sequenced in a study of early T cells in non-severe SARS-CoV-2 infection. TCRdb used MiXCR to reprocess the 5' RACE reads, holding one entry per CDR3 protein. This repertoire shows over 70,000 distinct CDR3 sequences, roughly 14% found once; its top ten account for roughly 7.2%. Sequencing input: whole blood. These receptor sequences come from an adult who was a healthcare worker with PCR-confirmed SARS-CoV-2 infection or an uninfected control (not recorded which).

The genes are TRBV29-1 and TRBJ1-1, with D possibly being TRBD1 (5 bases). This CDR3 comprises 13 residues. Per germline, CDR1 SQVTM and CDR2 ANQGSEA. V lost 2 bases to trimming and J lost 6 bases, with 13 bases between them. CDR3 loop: CSVENTGGAEAFF. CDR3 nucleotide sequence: TGCAGCGTTGAAAACACGGGGGGTGCTGAAGCTTTCTTT.

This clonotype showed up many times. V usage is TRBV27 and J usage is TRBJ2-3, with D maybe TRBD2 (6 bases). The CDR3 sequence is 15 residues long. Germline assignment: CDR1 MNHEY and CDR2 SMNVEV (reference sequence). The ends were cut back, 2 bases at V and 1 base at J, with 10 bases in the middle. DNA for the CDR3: TGTGCCAGCAGTTTAGGAGGGTTTGGCACAGATACGCAGTATTTT. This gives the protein CASSLGGFGTDTQYF.

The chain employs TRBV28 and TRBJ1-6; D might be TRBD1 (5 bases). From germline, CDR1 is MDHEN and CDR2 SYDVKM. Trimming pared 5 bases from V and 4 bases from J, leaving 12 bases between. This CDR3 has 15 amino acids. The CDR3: CASSPPGGYNSPLHF. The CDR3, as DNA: TGTGCCAGCAGTCCCCCGGGGGGATATAATTCACCCCTCCACTTT.

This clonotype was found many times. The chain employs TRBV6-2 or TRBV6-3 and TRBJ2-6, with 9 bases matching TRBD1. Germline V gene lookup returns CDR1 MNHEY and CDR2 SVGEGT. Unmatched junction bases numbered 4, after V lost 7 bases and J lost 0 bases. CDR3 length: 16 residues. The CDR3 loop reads CASTLTGGSGANVLTF. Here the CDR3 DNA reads TGTGCCAGCACCCTGACAGGGGGCTCTGGGGCCAACGTCCTGACTTTC.

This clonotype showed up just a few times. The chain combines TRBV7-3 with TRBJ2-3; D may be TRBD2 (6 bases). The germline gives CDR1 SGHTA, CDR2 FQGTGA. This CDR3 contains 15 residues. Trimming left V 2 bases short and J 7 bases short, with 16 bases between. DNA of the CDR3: TGTGCCAGCAGCTTATTTTCCGGGAGTGGGTATACGCAGTATTTT. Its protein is CASSLFSGSGYTQYF.

The DNA of the CDR3 is TGTGCCAGCAGTTTGGTCCGGAACACCGGGGAGCTGTTTTTT. It codes for CASSLVRNTGELFF. The chain has TRBV28 and TRBJ2-2; no reliable D call. This CDR3 is built from 14 residues. The V gene lost 3 bases and the J gene lost 1 base, with 6 bases spanning the gap. Germline V gives CDR1 MDHEN, CDR2 SYDVKM.

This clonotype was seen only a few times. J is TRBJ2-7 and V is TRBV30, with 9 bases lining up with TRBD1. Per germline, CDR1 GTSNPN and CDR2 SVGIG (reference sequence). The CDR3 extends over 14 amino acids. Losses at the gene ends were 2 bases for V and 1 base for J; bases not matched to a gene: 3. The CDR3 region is CAWSLGTGSYEQYF. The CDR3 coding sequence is TGTGCCTGGAGTCTCGGGACAGGGTCCTACGAGCAGTACTTC.

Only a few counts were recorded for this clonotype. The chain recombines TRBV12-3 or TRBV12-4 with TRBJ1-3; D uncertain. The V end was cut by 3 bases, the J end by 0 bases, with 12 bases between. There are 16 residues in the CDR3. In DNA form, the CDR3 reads TGTGCCAGCAGTTTTAGATCGGATCCCTCTGGAAACACCATATATTTT. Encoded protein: CASSFRSDPSGNTIYF.

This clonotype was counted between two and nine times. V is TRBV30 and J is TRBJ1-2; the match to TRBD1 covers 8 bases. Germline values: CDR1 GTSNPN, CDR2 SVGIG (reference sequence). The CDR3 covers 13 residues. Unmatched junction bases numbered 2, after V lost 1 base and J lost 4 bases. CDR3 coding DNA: TGTGCCTGGAGTGATCAGGGGGCCTATGGCTACACCTTC. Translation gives CAWSDQGAYGYTF.